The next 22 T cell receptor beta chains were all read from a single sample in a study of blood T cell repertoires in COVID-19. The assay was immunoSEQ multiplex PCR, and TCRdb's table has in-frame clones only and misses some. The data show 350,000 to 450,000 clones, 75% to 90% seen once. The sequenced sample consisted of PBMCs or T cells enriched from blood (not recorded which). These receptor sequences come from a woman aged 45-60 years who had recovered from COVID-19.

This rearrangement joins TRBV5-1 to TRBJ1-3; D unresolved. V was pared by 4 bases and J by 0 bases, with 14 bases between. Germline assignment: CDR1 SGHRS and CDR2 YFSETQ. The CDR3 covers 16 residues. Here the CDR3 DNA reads TGCGCCAGCAGCCCCGGAGGGCAGGCCTCTGGAAACACCATATATTTT. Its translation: CASSPGGQASGNTIYF.

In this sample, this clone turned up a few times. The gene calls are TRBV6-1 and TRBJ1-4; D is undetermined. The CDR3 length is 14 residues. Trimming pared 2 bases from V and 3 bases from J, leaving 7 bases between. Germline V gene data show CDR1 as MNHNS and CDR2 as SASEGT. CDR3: CASSESPANEKLFF. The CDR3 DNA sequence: TGTGCCAGCAGTGAATCCCCAGCTAATGAAAAACTGTTTTTT.

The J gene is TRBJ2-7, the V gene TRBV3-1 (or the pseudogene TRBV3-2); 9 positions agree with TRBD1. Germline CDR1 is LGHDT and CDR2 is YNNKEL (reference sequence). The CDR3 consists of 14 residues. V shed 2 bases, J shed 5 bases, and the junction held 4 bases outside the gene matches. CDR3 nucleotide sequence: TGTGCCAGCAGCCAAAGGACAGGGGTCAACGAGCAGTACTTC. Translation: CASSQRTGVNEQYF.

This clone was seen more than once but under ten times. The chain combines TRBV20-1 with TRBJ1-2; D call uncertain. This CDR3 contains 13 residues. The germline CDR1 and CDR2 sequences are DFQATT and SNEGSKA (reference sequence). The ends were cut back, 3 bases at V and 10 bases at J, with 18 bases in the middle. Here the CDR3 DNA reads TGCAGTGCTAGTTGGGCCAACGCTTTAGACTACACCTTC. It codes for CSASWANALDYTF.

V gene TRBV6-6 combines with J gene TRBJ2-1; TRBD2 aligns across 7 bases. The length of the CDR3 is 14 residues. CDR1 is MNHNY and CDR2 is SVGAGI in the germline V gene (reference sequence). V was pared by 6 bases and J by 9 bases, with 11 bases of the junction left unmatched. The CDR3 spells CASSQGLGGGEQFF. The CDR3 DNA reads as TGTGCCAGCAGCCAAGGACTAGGCGGGGGTGAGCAGTTCTTC.

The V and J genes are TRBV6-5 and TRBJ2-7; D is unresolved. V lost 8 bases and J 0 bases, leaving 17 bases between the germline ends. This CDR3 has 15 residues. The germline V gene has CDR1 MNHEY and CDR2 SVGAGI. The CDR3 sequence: CASPSPAWSSYEQYF. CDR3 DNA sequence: TGTGCCAGCCCCAGCCCTGCCTGGAGCTCCTACGAGCAGTACTTC.

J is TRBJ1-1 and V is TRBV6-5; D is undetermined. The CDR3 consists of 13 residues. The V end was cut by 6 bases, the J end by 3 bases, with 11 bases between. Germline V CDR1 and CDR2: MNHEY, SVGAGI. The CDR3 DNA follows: TGTGCCAGCAGCGATAGCAGCTACACTGAAGCTTTCTTT. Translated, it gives CASSDSSYTEAFF.

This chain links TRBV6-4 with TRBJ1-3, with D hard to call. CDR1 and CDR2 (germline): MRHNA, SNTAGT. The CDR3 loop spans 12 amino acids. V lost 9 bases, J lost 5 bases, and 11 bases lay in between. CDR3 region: CAREGRRNTIYF. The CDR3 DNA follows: TGTGCCAGGGAGGGCAGACGAAACACCATATATTTT.

The CDR3 DNA reads as TGTGCCAGCAGCGCGTTGGGACAGGGGGCCTACGAGCAGTACTTC. Translating gives CASSALGQGAYEQYF. The V call is TRBV9, the J call TRBJ2-7; 11 bases match TRBD1. Losses at the gene ends were 3 bases for V and 2 bases for J; bases not matched to a gene: 4. The CDR3 is 15 residues long. The germline V gene encodes CDR1 SGDLS and CDR2 YYNGEE.

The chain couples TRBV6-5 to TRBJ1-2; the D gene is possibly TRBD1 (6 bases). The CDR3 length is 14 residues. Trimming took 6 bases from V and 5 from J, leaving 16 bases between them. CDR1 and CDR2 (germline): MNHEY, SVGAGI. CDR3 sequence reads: CASRQGQNNYGYTF. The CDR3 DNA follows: TGTGCCAGCAGACAAGGACAGAATAATTATGGCTACACCTTC.

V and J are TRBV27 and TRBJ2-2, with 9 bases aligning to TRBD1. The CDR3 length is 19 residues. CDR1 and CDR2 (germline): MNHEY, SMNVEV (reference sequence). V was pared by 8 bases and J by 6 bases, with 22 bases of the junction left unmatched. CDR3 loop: CASLGQGTGTEKKPGELFF. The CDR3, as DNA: TGTGCCAGCTTGGGCCAAGGGACAGGGACCGAAAAGAAGCCCGGGGAGCTGTTTTTT.

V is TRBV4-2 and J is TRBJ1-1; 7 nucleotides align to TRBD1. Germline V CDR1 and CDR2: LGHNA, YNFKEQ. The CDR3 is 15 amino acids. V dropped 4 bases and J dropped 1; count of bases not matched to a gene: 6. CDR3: CASSRTGQTNTEAFF. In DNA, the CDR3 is TGTGCCAGCAGCCGAACGGGACAGACGAACACTGAAGCTTTCTTT.

CDR3 residues: CASSSPGQGPLKDTQYF. In DNA form, the CDR3 reads TGTGCCAGCAGTTCCCCGGGACAGGGGCCGCTAAAGGATACGCAGTATTTT. V is TRBV6-2 or TRBV6-3 and J is TRBJ2-3; 10 positions match TRBD1. The ends lost 4 bases at V and 6 bases at J; junction bases unmatched: 13. Germline CDR1 and CDR2: MNHEY and SVGEGT. The CDR3 spans 17 residues.

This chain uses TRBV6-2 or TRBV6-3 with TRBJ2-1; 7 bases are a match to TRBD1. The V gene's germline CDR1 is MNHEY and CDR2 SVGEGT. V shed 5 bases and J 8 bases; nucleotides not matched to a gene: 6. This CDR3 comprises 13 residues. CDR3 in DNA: TGTGCCAGCAGTATTAGACAGGGCCATGAGCAGTTCTTC. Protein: CASSIRQGHEQFF.

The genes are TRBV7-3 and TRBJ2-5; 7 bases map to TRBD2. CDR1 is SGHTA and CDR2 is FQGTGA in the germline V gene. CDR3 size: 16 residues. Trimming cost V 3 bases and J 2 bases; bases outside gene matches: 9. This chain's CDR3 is CASSFTAGHLQETQYF. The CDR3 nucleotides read TGTGCCAGCAGCTTCACAGCGGGGCATCTACAAGAGACCCAGTACTTC.

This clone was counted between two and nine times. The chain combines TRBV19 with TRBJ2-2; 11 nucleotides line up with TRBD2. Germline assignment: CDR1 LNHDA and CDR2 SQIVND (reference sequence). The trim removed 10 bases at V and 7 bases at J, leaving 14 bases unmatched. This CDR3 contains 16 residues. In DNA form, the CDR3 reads TGTGCCACTCAACAGGGGGGACTAGCGGTAGGCGGGGAGCTGTTTTTT. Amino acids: CATQQGGLAVGGELFF.

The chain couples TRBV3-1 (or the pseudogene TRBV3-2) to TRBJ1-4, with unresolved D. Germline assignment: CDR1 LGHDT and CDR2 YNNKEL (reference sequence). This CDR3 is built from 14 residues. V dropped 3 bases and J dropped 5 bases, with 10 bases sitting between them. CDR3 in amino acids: CASSHPGMNEKLFF. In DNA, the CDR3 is TGTGCCAGCAGCCACCCGGGAATGAATGAAAAACTGTTTTTT.

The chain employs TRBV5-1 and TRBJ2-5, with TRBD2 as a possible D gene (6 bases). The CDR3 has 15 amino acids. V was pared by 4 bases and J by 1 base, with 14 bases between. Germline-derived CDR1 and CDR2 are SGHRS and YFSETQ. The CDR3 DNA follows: TGCGCCAGCAGCGAGCGCCGGGACTTCCAAGAGACCCAGTACTTC. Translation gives CASSERRDFQETQYF.

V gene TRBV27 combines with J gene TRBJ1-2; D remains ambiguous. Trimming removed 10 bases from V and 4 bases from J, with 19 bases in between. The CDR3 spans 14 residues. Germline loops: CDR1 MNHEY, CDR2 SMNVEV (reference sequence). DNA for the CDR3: TGTGCCACCAAGCCTGCGGAGTTGAGCTATGGCTACACCTTC. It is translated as CATKPAELSYGYTF.

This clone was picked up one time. The CDR3 sequence: CASSQDPVSDEQYF. For the CDR3, the DNA is TGTGCCAGCAGCCAAGATCCGGTTTCCGACGAGCAGTACTTC. J is TRBJ2-7 and V is TRBV3-1 (or the pseudogene TRBV3-2); no definite D call. This CDR3 has 14 amino acids. Germline lookup yields CDR1 LGHDT and CDR2 YNNKEL (reference sequence). V shed 0 bases and J shed 5 bases, with 11 bases lying between them.

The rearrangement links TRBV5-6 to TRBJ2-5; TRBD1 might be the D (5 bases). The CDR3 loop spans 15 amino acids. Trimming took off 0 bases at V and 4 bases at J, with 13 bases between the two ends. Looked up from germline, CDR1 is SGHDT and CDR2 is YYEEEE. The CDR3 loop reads CASSLVGQGRETQYF. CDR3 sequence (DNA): TGTGCCAGCAGCTTGGTAGGTCAGGGAAGAGAGACCCAGTACTTC.

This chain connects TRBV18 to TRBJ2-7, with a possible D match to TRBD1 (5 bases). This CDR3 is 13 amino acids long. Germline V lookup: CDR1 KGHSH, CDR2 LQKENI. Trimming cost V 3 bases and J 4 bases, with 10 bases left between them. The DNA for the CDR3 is TGTGCCAGCTCACCCGACAGTGTATACGAGCAGTACTTC. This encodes CASSPDSVYEQYF. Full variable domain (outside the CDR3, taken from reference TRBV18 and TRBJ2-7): NAGVMQNPRHLVRRRGQEARLRCSPMKGHSHVYWYRQLPEEGLKFMVYLQKENIIDESGMPKERFSAEFPKEGPSILRIQQVVRGDSAAYFCASSPDSVYEQYFGPGTRLTVT.